The 30 T cell receptor beta chains given below trace back to one sample, sequenced in a study of shared clonotypes between healthy human individuals. Generated by immunoSEQ multiplex PCR, the TCRdb table keeps only in-frame clones and is missing some. The sample shows about 510,000 clones, 79% of them seen only once. The specimen was PBMCs. The receptors were gathered from a woman aged 40 to 49 in good health. Some clones in this sample may be carry-over from other donors' samples.

The chain couples TRBV10-3 to TRBJ1-1; 8 bases map to TRBD1. Germline lookup yields CDR1 ENHRY and CDR2 SYGVKD. The CDR3 extends over 16 amino acids. The V gene end was trimmed by 3 bases and the J gene end by 1 base; junction bases not matched to a gene: 7. The CDR3 region is CAISELGQGGNTEAFF. CDR3 DNA: TGTGCCATCAGTGAACTAGGACAGGGCGGGAACACTGAAGCTTTCTTT.

The table lists this clone with a few counts. V and J are TRBV9 and TRBJ1-2; TRBD1 agrees at 7 bases. Trimming took 0 bases from V and 5 from J; bases not matched to a gene: 7. CDR1 and CDR2 (germline): SGDLS, YYNGEE. The CDR3 is 15 amino acids. The CDR3 loop is CASSVGTGEFYGYTF. The CDR3 DNA reads TGTGCCAGCAGCGTAGGTACAGGGGAGTTTTATGGCTACACCTTC.

The chain recombines TRBV18 with TRBJ1-2; TRBD1 agrees at 7 bases. Trimming took 0 bases from V and 7 from J; bases not matched to a gene: 8. The germline CDR1 and CDR2 sequences are KGHSH and LQKENI. The CDR3 loop spans 15 amino acids. As DNA, the CDR3 is TGTGCCAGCTCACCACCGGAAGGGGGCCTTTCTGGCTACACCTTC. It yields the protein CASSPPEGGLSGYTF.

The CDR3 protein is CASRGSENIQYF. CDR3 in DNA: TGTGCCAGCAGGGGGTCTGAAAACATTCAGTACTTC. The gene calls are TRBV27 and TRBJ2-4, with unresolved D. The CDR3 runs 12 residues. Germline-derived CDR1 and CDR2 are MNHEY and SMNVEV (reference sequence). Deletions cut 6 bases from V and 5 bases from J, with 8 bases between.

This clone was detected a few times. The V call is TRBV14, the J call TRBJ1-4; 10 nucleotides align to TRBD1. CDR1 is SGHDN and CDR2 is FVKESK in the germline V gene. J lost 7 bases, V lost 4 bases, and 6 bases had no gene match. The length of the CDR3 is 15 residues. CDR3 in DNA: TGTGCCAGCAGCCGATGGGACAGGGGAGGTGAAAAACTGTTTTTT. This encodes CASSRWDRGGEKLFF.

Only a few counts were recorded for this clone. The gene calls are TRBV19 and TRBJ1-4; 12 bases are shared with TRBD1. Germline loops: CDR1 LNHDA, CDR2 SQIVND (reference sequence). Germline trimming cut 6 bases from V and 3 bases from J; bases unmatched to any gene: 8. The CDR3 is 17 amino acids. The CDR3 sequence is CASRHPGQGAPNEKLFF. The CDR3 DNA reads TGTGCCAGTAGGCATCCGGGACAGGGGGCTCCTAATGAAAAACTGTTTTTT.

In this sample, this clone turned up many times. This chain's CDR3 is CASSERLLSEQFF. The CDR3 DNA is TGTGCCAGCAGTGAGCGTCTATTGAGTGAGCAGTTCTTC. V and J are TRBV6-4 and TRBJ2-1, with D uncertain. This CDR3 has 13 residues. Germline V gene data show CDR1 as MRHNA and CDR2 as SNTAGT. Trimming removed 3 bases at V and 9 bases at J, with 12 bases between.

This chain connects TRBV25-1 to TRBJ2-7, with D possibly being TRBD1 (7 bases). Germline loops: CDR1 MGHDK, CDR2 SYGVNS. The ends were cut back, 1 base at V and 6 bases at J, with 16 bases in the middle. There are 15 residues in the CDR3. CDR3 in amino acids: CASSESTGEVSEQYF. In DNA, the CDR3 is TGTGCCAGCAGTGAATCCACAGGGGAGGTGAGCGAGCAGTACTTC.

This rearrangement joins TRBV29-1 to TRBJ2-7; D ambiguous. Trimming took off 4 bases at V and 2 bases at J, with 12 bases between the two ends. The CDR3 sequence is 13 residues long. Germline values: CDR1 SQVTM, CDR2 ANQGSEA. CDR3 sequence (DNA): TGCAGCGTTGTAGGTGGGAATACCTACGAGCAGTACTTC. Its translation: CSVVGGNTYEQYF.

The gene calls are TRBV19 and TRBJ1-5; TRBD1 is a possible D gene (5 bases). Germline V lookup: CDR1 LNHDA, CDR2 SQIVND (reference sequence). With 1 base removed from V and 2 bases from J, the gap between germline ends came to 12 bases. CDR3 length: 16 amino acids. The CDR3 protein is CASSIGPRAGNQPQHF. The CDR3 coding sequence is TGTGCCAGTAGTATAGGCCCCAGGGCGGGCAATCAGCCCCAGCATTTT.

The chain employs TRBV7-9 and TRBJ1-4; unclear D gene. With 7 bases removed from V and 8 bases from J, the gap between germline ends came to 20 bases. The CDR3 runs 15 residues. CDR1 is SEHNR and CDR2 is FQNEAQ in the germline V gene (reference sequence). In DNA form, the CDR3 reads TGTGCCAGCATCCCTCCGGGCCAATCGGGAGAAAAACTGTTTTTT. It codes for CASIPPGQSGEKLFF.

The chain has TRBV7-3 and TRBJ2-3; possible D gene TRBD1, 6 bases. CDR3 length: 14 amino acids. The germline V and J ends were trimmed by 5 bases and 5 bases, with 14 bases remaining between them. Germline CDR1 SGHTA, CDR2 FQGTGA. Written as DNA, the CDR3 is TGTGCCAGCAGCCCACAGGGTCCGGGAGATACGCAGTATTTT. Translated: CASSPQGPGDTQYF.

The V gene is TRBV18, the J gene TRBJ2-2; D is unclear. The CDR3 has 16 amino acids. Germline assignment: CDR1 KGHSH and CDR2 LQKENI. V lost 4 bases and J 0 bases, leaving 12 bases between the germline ends. The CDR3 nucleotides read TGTGCCAGCTCACTTGGTACGGCTTCGAACACCGGGGAGCTGTTTTTT. This codes for CASSLGTASNTGELFF.

Here the CDR3 reads CAWSHPWGQGRTYEQYF. CDR3 coding DNA: TGTGCCTGGAGTCATCCATGGGGACAGGGACGGACCTACGAGCAGTACTTC. The chain links TRBV30 to TRBJ2-7, with 9 bases matching TRBD1. The CDR3 totals 17 residues. CDR1 and CDR2 (germline): GTSNPN, SVGIG (reference sequence). The V and J ends lost 2 bases and 2 bases, in that order; junction bases with no gene match: 13. Using reference TRBV30 and TRBJ2-7 for the parts outside the CDR3, the full variable domain is SQTIHQWPATLVQPVGSPLSLECTVEGTSNPNLYWYRQAAGRGLQLLFYSVGIGQISSEVPQNLSASRPQDRQFILSSKKLLLSDSGFYLCAWSHPWGQGRTYEQYFGPGTRLTVT.

V and J are TRBV2 and TRBJ2-7, with D unclear. Trimming shortened V by 6 bases and J by 6 bases, and 9 bases separated the two germline ends. From germline, CDR1 is SNHLY and CDR2 FYNNEI. This CDR3 is 11 amino acids long. The CDR3: CASRIGVEQYF. In DNA form, the CDR3 reads TGTGCCAGCAGGATTGGGGTCGAGCAGTACTTC.

V gene TRBV9 combines with J gene TRBJ1-2, with D maybe TRBD1 (5 bases). V shed 4 bases and J shed 1 base, with 8 bases lying between them. CDR3 length: 13 amino acids. Germline V CDR1 and CDR2: SGDLS, YYNGEE. CDR3 nucleotides: TGTGCCAGCAGCCAGGGTCGTAACTATGGCTACACCTTC. Translation gives CASSQGRNYGYTF.

Comment on this clone: This clone may be a read error of a much larger clone one base away. The same CDR3 can be traced to other DNA sequences in this sample. The chain has TRBV5-4 and TRBJ2-1; no definite D call. Trimming stripped 0 bases from V and 5 bases from J, with 6 bases between. From germline, CDR1 is SGHNT and CDR2 YYREEE (reference sequence). The CDR3 has 13 residues. The chain's CDR3 is CASSLGRNNEQFF. CDR3 sequence (DNA): TGTGCCAGCAGCTTGGGGCGGAACAATGAGCAGTTCTTC.

This clone appeared a single time. V is TRBV5-6 and J is TRBJ1-5; TRBD1 matches 9 bases. Trimming at V came to 4 bases and at J to 0 bases, leaving 5 bases not matched to a gene. Germline CDR1 is SGHDT and CDR2 is YYEEEE. This CDR3 is 16 amino acids long. The CDR3 here is CASSLWTGDSNQPQHF. CDR3 DNA: TGTGCCAGCAGCCTTTGGACAGGGGATAGCAATCAGCCCCAGCATTTT.

This chain links TRBV29-1 with TRBJ2-7; D remains unclear. The CDR3 runs to 11 residues. V was pared by 2 bases and J by 0 bases, with 2 bases between. Germline CDR1 reads SQVTM; CDR2 reads ANQGSEA. The CDR3 loop is CSVEPSYEQYF. CDR3 DNA: TGCAGCGTTGAACCCTCCTACGAGCAGTACTTC.

V is TRBV5-4 and J is TRBJ2-7; D call uncertain. CDR1 and CDR2 from the germline V gene are SGHNT and YYREEE (reference sequence). The V end lost 0 bases, the J end lost 3 bases, and 7 bases lay between the germline ends. The CDR3 covers 13 residues. CDR3 nucleotides: TGTGCCAGCAGCTTGGAAATAGGCTACGAGCAGTACTTC. It codes for CASSLEIGYEQYF. The full variable domain, in which reference TRBV5-4 and TRBJ2-7 provide the parts outside the CDR3, is ETGVTQSPTHLIKTRGQQVTLRCSSQSGHNTVSWYQQALGQGPQFIFQYYREEENGRGNFPPRFSGLQFPNYSSELNVNALELDDSALYLCASSLEIGYEQYFGPGTRLTVT.

This clone was seen just once. The CDR3 sequence is CASSVETGGEQYF. CDR3 sequence (DNA): TGTGCCAGCAGTGTCGAGACAGGGGGCGAGCAGTACTTC. The V gene is TRBV2, the J gene TRBJ2-7; 9 positions agree with TRBD1. J was trimmed by 6 bases and V by 4 bases; bases with no gene match: 4. The CDR3 runs 13 residues. Germline V gene lookup returns CDR1 SNHLY and CDR2 FYNNEI.

This clone was counted many times. The chain has TRBV5-4 and TRBJ2-5, with TRBD1 matching over 8 bases. V was pared by 3 bases and J by 5 bases, with 9 bases of the junction left unmatched. CDR1 and CDR2 (germline): SGHNT, YYREEE (reference sequence). The CDR3 spans 15 residues. The CDR3 loop reads CASSSQSGGTETQYF. The CDR3 DNA reads as TGTGCCAGCAGCTCGCAGTCAGGGGGCACGGAGACCCAGTACTTC.

The gene calls are TRBV5-1 and TRBJ2-1, with TRBD1 matching over 9 bases. This CDR3 region has 15 residues. V dropped 5 bases and J dropped 1; count of bases not matched to a gene: 4. Germline V gene data show CDR1 as SGHRS and CDR2 as YFSETQ. Here the CDR3 reads CASRPGQGSYNEQFF. In nucleotides, the CDR3 is TGCGCCAGCAGACCGGGACAGGGATCCTACAATGAGCAGTTCTTC.

V and J are TRBV29-1 and TRBJ1-1; D is undetermined. CDR1 is SQVTM and CDR2 is ANQGSEA in the germline V gene. The V and J ends lost 7 bases and 6 bases respectively, with 21 bases between them. CDR3 length: 14 residues. The CDR3 loop is CSAPSNSWEAEAFF. The CDR3 nucleotides read TGCAGCGCCCCTTCCAATTCCTGGGAGGCTGAAGCTTTCTTT.

The gene calls are TRBV11-3 and TRBJ2-5; TRBD2 matches at 8 bases. V lost 4 bases, J lost 5 bases, and 12 bases stayed unmatched. CDR1 and CDR2 (germline): SGHNT, YENEEA. The CDR3 totals 16 residues. CDR3 nucleotides: TGTGCCAGCAGCTATTCTAGCGGGCGAGGGGGGGAGACCCAGTACTTC. Encoded protein: CASSYSSGRGGETQYF.

This chain links TRBV5-6 with TRBJ1-1; D not certain. CDR3 size: 13 residues. V lost 5 bases and J 1 base, leaving 9 bases between the germline ends. Germline lookup yields CDR1 SGHDT and CDR2 YYEEEE. In DNA form, the CDR3 reads TGTGCCAGCAGTCGCCCACCGAACACTGAAGCTTTCTTT. Translation: CASSRPPNTEAFF. The full variable domain, completed using reference TRBV5-6 and TRBJ1-1, is DAGVTQSPTHLIKTRGQQVTLRCSPKSGHDTVSWYQQALGQGPQFIFQYYEEEERQRGNFPDRFSGHQFPNYSSELNVNALLLGDSALYLCASSRPPNTEAFFGQGTRLTVV.

The chain links TRBV5-1 to TRBJ2-2; 10 bases align to TRBD2. The CDR3 loop spans 15 amino acids. The germline CDR1 and CDR2 sequences are SGHRS and YFSETQ. Unmatched junction bases numbered 8, after V lost 8 bases and J lost 4 bases. The CDR3: CASTSGISATGELFF. The CDR3 nucleotides read TGCGCCAGTACTAGCGGGATCAGCGCCACCGGGGAGCTGTTTTTT.

This clone was counted a single time. J is TRBJ1-1 and V is TRBV5-1, with 9 bases fitting TRBD1. The CDR3 sequence is 16 residues long. J gave up 6 bases and V 2 bases, and 11 bases lay outside the gene matches. CDR1 and CDR2 from the germline V gene are SGHRS and YFSETQ. CDR3 sequence (DNA): TGCGCCAGCAGCTTTGGGGCTGGGGGACAGGGTTCTGAAGCTTTCTTT. Translated, it gives CASSFGAGGQGSEAFF.

The chain recombines TRBV6-1 with TRBJ2-7; unclear D gene. The germline V and J ends were trimmed by 5 bases and 3 bases, with 8 bases remaining between them. The CDR3 has 12 amino acids. Germline values: CDR1 MNHNS, CDR2 SASEGT. The CDR3 DNA is TGTGCCAGCAGTATCGACGGCTACGAGCAGTACTTC. It encodes CASSIDGYEQYF.

The V call is TRBV5-1, the J call TRBJ2-7; 9 bases fit TRBD2. The V gene end was trimmed by 3 bases and the J gene end by 2 bases; junction bases not matched to a gene: 3. The CDR3 sequence is 14 residues long. CDR1 is SGHRS, CDR2 YFSETQ, per germline. CDR3 nucleotide sequence: TGCGCCAGCAGCTCGACTAGCGGTCCCTACGAGCAGTACTTC. It codes for CASSSTSGPYEQYF. The full variable domain, with the rest looked up from reference TRBV5-1 and TRBJ2-7, is KAGVTQTPRYLIKTRGQQVTLSCSPISGHRSVSWYQQTPGQGLQFLFEYFSETQRNKGNFPGRFSGRQFSNSRSEMNVSTLELGDSALYLCASSSTSGPYEQYFGPGTRLTVT.